One and the same sample provided the 13 T cell receptor beta chains below, sequenced in a study of T cells in Graves' hyperthyroidism and ophthalmopathy. TCR beta CDR3 sequences were amplified from RNA transcripts. The TCR CDR3 was amplified in a first-round RT-PCR using the HTBI primer set. One entry per CDR3 protein, called by TCRdb with MiXCR from the multiplex PCR reads. The table has about 420,000 distinct CDR3 sequences, 15% to 19% seen once. The sample taken for sequencing was blood. The receptors come from a woman aged 18-29 years with Graves' hyperthyroidism.

This clonotype was observed a single time. The rearrangement links TRBV19 to TRBJ1-2; 8 bases match TRBD1. This CDR3 has 14 amino acids. The germline gives CDR1 LNHDA, CDR2 SQIVND (reference sequence). Germline trimming cut 5 bases from V and 5 bases from J; bases unmatched to any gene: 7. CDR3 bases: TGTGCCAGTAGTTTCACCGGGACAGGATATGGCTACACCTTC. It specifies CASSFTGTGYGYTF.

This clonotype was picked up a small number of times. This sequence joins TRBV7-3 and TRBJ2-2; D gene unclear. Trimming removed 5 bases from V and 7 bases from J, with 14 bases in between. The CDR3 runs to 14 residues. Looked up from germline, CDR1 is SGHTA and CDR2 is FQGTGA. The CDR3 DNA follows: TGTGCCAGCAGCCCCTGGGTATTAAACGGGGAGCTGTTTTTT. Translated: CASSPWVLNGELFF.

This chain uses TRBV18 with TRBJ2-7, with D maybe TRBD1 (5 bases). CDR3 size: 15 residues. Germline V gene lookup returns CDR1 KGHSH and CDR2 LQKENI. V was shortened by 2 bases and J by 5 bases, with 16 bases between the two germline ends. CDR3 protein: CASSPIGEPRDEQYF. In DNA form, the CDR3 reads TGTGCCAGCTCACCAATAGGGGAACCTAGGGACGAGCAGTACTTC.

This clonotype has ten or more counts. The chain couples TRBV11-2 to TRBJ1-2; 7 bases fit TRBD1. CDR1 is SGHAT and CDR2 is FQNNGV in the germline V gene. This CDR3 is 14 amino acids long. The ends lost 5 bases at V and 4 bases at J; junction bases unmatched: 7. The CDR3 spells CASSRMTGTYGYTF. Written as DNA, the CDR3 is TGTGCCAGCAGCCGAATGACAGGGACCTATGGCTACACCTTC.

This clonotype was seen repeatedly, ten times or more. J is TRBJ1-1 and V is TRBV5-5; D call uncertain. With 0 bases removed from V and 5 bases from J, the gap between germline ends came to 20 bases. CDR3 length: 17 residues. Germline V gives CDR1 SGHKS, CDR2 YYEKEE (reference sequence). The DNA for the CDR3 is TGTGCCAGCAGCTTGGTATTTTCGGGGTATGGCCGTACTGAAGCTTTCTTT. The encoded protein is CASSLVFSGYGRTEAFF.

This clonotype was observed at least ten times. CDR3 DNA: TGTGCCAGCAGCTTAGATCAGGGCTATTCACCCCTCCACTTT. This codes for CASSLDQGYSPLHF. The chain joins TRBV11-2 to TRBJ1-6, with D possibly matching TRBD1 (5 bases). V lost 0 bases to trimming and J lost 8 bases, with 8 bases between them. From germline, CDR1 is SGHAT and CDR2 FQNNGV. The length of the CDR3 is 14 residues.

This clonotype turned up a few times. The chain combines TRBV5-1 with TRBJ2-2; possibly TRBD2 for D (6 bases). The CDR3 loop spans 15 amino acids. Germline CDR1 SGHRS, CDR2 YFSETQ. The V end was cut by 0 bases, the J end by 2 bases, with 8 bases between. The CDR3 is CASSLDGTNTGELFF. The CDR3 nucleotides read TGCGCCAGCAGCTTGGACGGGACTAACACCGGGGAGCTGTTTTTT. The full variable domain, with the rest looked up from reference TRBV5-1 and TRBJ2-2, is KAGVTQTPRYLIKTRGQQVTLSCSPISGHRSVSWYQQTPGQGLQFLFEYFSETQRNKGNFPGRFSGRQFSNSRSEMNVSTLELGDSALYLCASSLDGTNTGELFFGEGSRLTVL.

The chain is built from TRBV9 and TRBJ2-3, with 8 positions matching TRBD2. This CDR3 region has 17 residues. The V gene end was trimmed by 0 bases and the J gene end by 1 base; junction bases not matched to a gene: 7. Germline assignment: CDR1 SGDLS and CDR2 YYNGEE. The CDR3 reads CASSVDRTSFRTDTQYF. CDR3 nucleotides: TGTGCCAGCAGCGTAGATAGGACTAGCTTTCGCACAGATACGCAGTATTTT.

This clonotype has a handful of counts. The chain is built from TRBV10-3 and TRBJ2-5; D may be TRBD1 or TRBD2 (5 bases each). CDR1 and CDR2 (germline): ENHRY, SYGVKD. This CDR3 contains 12 residues. Trimming stripped 3 bases from V and 8 bases from J, with 10 bases between. Here the CDR3 reads CAISDGAPTQYF. CDR3 nucleotides: TGTGCCATCAGTGACGGGGCGCCTACCCAGTACTTC.

The CDR3 region has the DNA TGTGCCATCAATTCAGGGGATCTGAACACTGAAGCTTTCTTT. As protein: CAINSGDLNTEAFF. The V call is TRBV10-3, the J call TRBJ1-1; D might be TRBD1 (6 bases). Trimming pared 7 bases from V and 0 bases from J, leaving 12 bases between. The CDR3 extends over 14 amino acids. CDR1 is ENHRY and CDR2 is SYGVKD in the germline V gene.

This clonotype was detected many times. J is TRBJ2-1 and V is TRBV5-1, with TRBD2 matching 8 bases. With 4 bases clipped from V and 0 bases from J, the junction kept 6 bases outside the gene matches. Per germline, CDR1 SGHRS and CDR2 YFSETQ. This CDR3 comprises 16 residues. The CDR3 here is CASSKGLGGSYNEQFF. The CDR3 coding sequence is TGCGCCAGCAGCAAGGGACTAGGGGGCTCCTACAATGAGCAGTTCTTC.

For this clonotype: Because the CDR3 is missing its conserved closing phenylalanine or tryptophan, this is likely a read error. The chain employs TRBV3-1 and TRBJ2-2, with 12 bases fitting TRBD2. Trimming cost V 3 bases and J 5 bases; bases outside gene matches: 4. This CDR3 is 16 amino acids long. CDR1 is LGHDT and CDR2 is YNNKEL in the germline V gene (reference sequence). As DNA, the CDR3 is TGTGCCAGCAGCCATACTAGCGGGGGGAAGACCGGGGAGCTGTTTCTT. Protein product: CASSHTSGGKTGELFL.

This clonotype was observed many times. This sequence joins TRBV11-2 and TRBJ1-4; a possible D gene is TRBD1 (6 bases). Germline V gene lookup returns CDR1 SGHAT and CDR2 FQNNGV. The CDR3 totals 15 residues. The V end lost 0 bases, the J end lost 5 bases, and 10 bases lay between the germline ends. Here the CDR3 reads CASSLEGGQNEKLFF. Written as DNA, the CDR3 is TGTGCCAGCAGCTTAGAAGGGGGGCAAAATGAAAAACTGTTTTTT.